This T cell receptor (beta chain) is from a study of identical twins. Overall study findings and caveats: Clonotypes of the beta chain that were abundant in cord blood carried fewer insertions (memory repertoires showed none). Alpha sequences out of frame and shared by twins had excess low generation probability.

Via MiXCR, TCRdb re-called the 5' RACE reads, giving one row per CDR3 protein. The sample has under 300,000 distinct CDR3 sequences, more than 12% seen once. All donors comprised healthy Caucasians. The CDR3 has 18 residues. The junction had 11 bases not matched to a gene; V was cut back by 5 bases and J by 0 bases. A word on this clonotype: What it recognizes is unknown.

The rearrangement joins TRBV12-3 or TRBV12-4 to TRBJ2-3; 10 bases are shared with TRBD2. This sequence was found in a woman between 18 and 30 years old in good health. Sequencing input: memory (CD45RO+) T cells sorted from blood. In DNA, the CDR3 is TGTGCCAGCAGTCGCGGAATTAGCGGGAGGTCGAGCACAGATACGCAGTATTTT. This gives the protein CASSRGISGRSSTDTQYF.